This T cell receptor beta chain appears in the sequencing data of a study of metastatic and nonmetastatic thyroid tumors. Study details: Repertoires of blood and of tissue (tumor or nodule) from malignant and benign thyroid patients were compared.

The study's findings and limits: Reported TCR beta diversity, measured in blood and tumor, was significantly higher for malignant thyroid tumors than for benign nodules.

Concerning this clone itself: What it binds is not known.

CDR3 size: 14 residues. The V end was cut by 5 bases, the J end by 8 bases, with 19 bases between. Germline loops: CDR1 DFQATT, CDR2 SNEGSKA (reference sequence). The authors' processing: A papillary thyroid cancer distant-metastasis classifier was built from CDR3 differences across clinicopathological groups. TCRdb re-called clones via MiXCR from the PCR reads. TCRdb's processing, not the study's, gives the V and J calls here. The table includes 30,000 to 35,000 clones, roughly 30% detected once. All patients were treatment-naive before thyroid surgery. The source is a female donor with papillary thyroid cancer or a benign thyroid nodule (not recorded which). Some clones in this sample may be carry-over from other donors' samples. The chain combines TRBV20-1 with TRBJ2-1, with D possibly TRBD2 on 5 matching bases. Sample: blood. CDR3 sequence (DNA): TGCAGTGCTCCCGGGAAGGGTTATATGGATGAGCAGTTCTTC. This sequence encodes CSAPGKGYMDEQFF.